One sample yielded the 14 T cell receptor beta chains listed below, sequenced in a study of blood T cell repertoires in COVID-19. Profiling relied on immunoSEQ multiplex PCR, and the TCRdb table lists in-frame clones only, not all of them. The sample lists around 400,000 clones, 80% to 90% occurring once. Specimen: peripheral blood. These receptors came from a man in his forties or fifties with acute or convalescent COVID-19.

The chain recombines TRBV6-5 with TRBJ2-7; no clear D. Trimming removed 2 bases from V and 1 base from J, with 9 bases in between. Germline assignment: CDR1 MNHEY and CDR2 SVGAGI. The CDR3 extends over 14 amino acids. CDR3 region: CASSYEASSYEQYF. CDR3 DNA sequence: TGTGCCAGCAGTTACGAGGCTAGTTCCTACGAGCAGTACTTC.

This chain uses TRBV24-1 with TRBJ1-5; no definite D call. CDR1 KGHDR and CDR2 SFDVKD come from the germline V gene. The length of the CDR3 is 16 residues. Between the trimmed V and J ends, which lost 5 bases and 0 bases, there was a span of 13 bases. The CDR3 loop reads CATSGGGVFSNQPQHF. CDR3 DNA sequence: TGTGCCACCAGTGGCGGAGGCGTGTTTAGCAATCAGCCCCAGCATTTT.

The rearrangement joins TRBV7-9 to TRBJ2-1; TRBD2 aligns across 8 bases. J was trimmed by 7 bases and V by 7 bases; bases with no gene match: 15. The CDR3 extends over 16 amino acids. CDR1 and CDR2 from the germline V gene are SEHNR and FQNEAQ (reference sequence). The CDR3 coding sequence is TGTGCCAGCACCAAATCCGGGGGGGGAGGGTGGAATGAGCAGTTCTTC. The encoded protein is CASTKSGGGGWNEQFF.

With regard to this clone: Its ends do not fully match the called genes, so a read error is possible. This rearrangement joins TRBV3-1 (or the pseudogene TRBV3-2) to TRBJ2-5; 8 nucleotides line up with TRBD1. This CDR3 has 17 amino acids. Germline CDR1 and CDR2: LGHDT and YNNKEL (reference sequence). DNA for the CDR3: TGTGCCAGGAGCCTCAGCGTTCAGGGGGCCCCCCAAGAGACCCAGTACTTC. Amino acid sequence: CARSLSVQGAPQETQYF.

J is TRBJ2-7 and V is TRBV27; the D is unclear. The V gene lost 10 bases and the J gene lost 0 bases, with 13 bases spanning the gap. CDR1 MNHEY and CDR2 SMNVEV come from the germline V gene (reference sequence). CDR3 size: 13 residues. CDR3 bases: TGTGCCACCCACGGCCGGAGCTCCTACGAGCAGTACTTC. Its translation is CATHGRSSYEQYF.

This chain joins TRBV30 and TRBJ2-7; 13 bases match TRBD2. CDR3 length equals 16 residues. V was clipped by 5 bases and J by 6 bases; unmatched bases: 13. Germline V CDR1 and CDR2: GTSNPN, SVGIG (reference sequence). In nucleotides, the CDR3 is TGTGCCTGGGGAGATTCCGGGACTAGCGGGATCGGCGAGCAGTACTTC. Protein: CAWGDSGTSGIGEQYF.

V usage is TRBV4-1 and J usage is TRBJ1-4; TRBD1 matches at 9 bases. Germline loops: CDR1 MGHRA, CDR2 YSYEKL. The CDR3 totals 15 residues. The V gene end was trimmed by 3 bases and the J gene end by 5 bases; junction bases not matched to a gene: 4. Written as DNA, the CDR3 is TGCGCCAGCAGCCAGGTCGGGACAGGGAATGAAAAACTGTTTTTT. This sequence encodes CASSQVGTGNEKLFF.

The gene calls are TRBV5-5 and TRBJ2-5; a weak D match, TRBD2 (6 bases). The CDR3 is made up of 17 amino acids. Per germline, CDR1 SGHKS and CDR2 YYEKEE (reference sequence). V lost 0 bases to trimming and J lost 4 bases, with 19 bases between them. The CDR3 DNA reads TGTGCCAGCAGCTTGGTGTTTTGGCGGAGGGGCGGAGAGACCCAGTACTTC. It translates to CASSLVFWRRGGETQYF.

V is TRBV28 and J is TRBJ1-2; D is perhaps TRBD1 (5 bases). The CDR3 runs 15 residues. CDR1 MDHEN and CDR2 SYDVKM come from the germline V gene. The ends were cut back, 7 bases at V and 4 bases at J, with 19 bases in the middle. CDR3 coding DNA: TGTGCCAGCACTGGGGGGGTGGGATTCGGCTATGGCTACACCTTC. Its protein product is CASTGGVGFGYGYTF.

Details on this clone: Other DNA sequences in the sample encode the same CDR3. The chain employs TRBV7-9 and TRBJ1-2; 7 bases map to TRBD1. Germline values: CDR1 SEHNR, CDR2 FQNEAQ (reference sequence). The trim removed 4 bases at V and 4 bases at J, leaving 0 bases unmatched. The CDR3 covers 12 residues. CDR3 region: CASSWTGYGYTF. The CDR3 DNA reads as TGTGCCAGCAGCTGGACAGGCTATGGCTACACCTTC.

This chain links TRBV2 with TRBJ1-6, with 7 bases identical to TRBD1. The CDR3 has 15 amino acids. Per the germline V gene, CDR1 is SNHLY and CDR2 is FYNNEI. V shed 3 bases, J shed 10 bases, and the junction held 9 bases outside the gene matches. The CDR3 bases are TGTGCCAGCAGTGACCCTACGACAGGGAGGTCACCCCTCCACTTT. Protein: CASSDPTTGRSPLHF.

The rearrangement links TRBV27 to TRBJ2-1, with TRBD1 matching over 10 bases. The CDR3 extends over 16 amino acids. J lost 3 bases, V lost 5 bases, and 7 bases had no gene match. Germline values: CDR1 MNHEY, CDR2 SMNVEV (reference sequence). CDR3 in amino acids: CASSTDRGHSYNEQFF. CDR3 nucleotide sequence: TGTGCCAGCAGTACCGACAGGGGGCATAGCTACAATGAGCAGTTCTTC.

This sequence joins TRBV2 and TRBJ2-7; TRBD1 aligns across 8 bases. There are 14 residues in the CDR3. Germline loops: CDR1 SNHLY, CDR2 FYNNEI. V was clipped by 6 bases and J by 2 bases; unmatched bases: 6. This CDR3 reads CASRLDRGPYEQYF. The DNA for the CDR3 is TGTGCCAGCAGACTCGACAGGGGCCCCTACGAGCAGTACTTC.

The CDR3 region is CATSRKPDFNEKLFF. In DNA form, the CDR3 reads TGTGCCACCAGCAGAAAGCCCGACTTTAATGAAAAACTGTTTTTT. This chain links TRBV15 with TRBJ1-4; no reliable D call. Trimming stripped 2 bases from V and 4 bases from J, with 11 bases between. The length of the CDR3 is 15 residues. Per the germline V gene, CDR1 is LNHNV and CDR2 is YYDKDF (reference sequence).